This T cell receptor (beta chain) was documented in a study of PD-L1 blockade in urothelial cancer. Study context: Patients commenced intravenous atezolizumab, 1,200 mg every 3 weeks, in 2014. In terms of prior chemotherapy, patients had received 0 to 3 regimens.

Measured with immunoSEQ multiplex PCR; TCRdb has only the in-frame clones, and not every one. The sample has tens of thousands of clones; 88% are singletons. This sample's time point: peripheral blood 6 weeks after treatment start. Per the germline V gene, CDR1 is MNHEY and CDR2 is SMNVEV (reference sequence). V shed 4 bases and J 9 bases; nucleotides not matched to a gene: 10. CDR3 length equals 14 residues. This clone has only a few counts. The V and J genes are TRBV27 and TRBJ2-3, with 7 bases lining up with TRBD2. The sequencing here drew on PBMCs, taken around atezolizumab (anti-PD-L1) treatment. The TCR was taken from a man in his fifties or sixties with urothelial cancer. Here the CDR3 DNA reads TGTGCCAGCAGTTCGACAACTTGGGAGGGGACGCAGTATTTT. It encodes CASSSTTWEGTQYF.